The 4 T cell receptor beta chains presented below share a single source sample, sequenced in a study of blood T cell repertoires in COVID-19. The data were produced by immunoSEQ multiplex PCR, yet TCRdb's version contains in-frame clones alone and is incomplete. This table has around 280,000 clones, 70% to 90% appearing once. The sample taken for sequencing was PBMCs or T cells enriched from blood (not recorded which). All receptors come from a woman in her forties who had recovered from COVID-19.

This clone was recorded once. A junction boundary mismatches the germline segment, possibly from a read error. The chain combines TRBV18 with TRBJ2-3; 9 positions agree with TRBD1. The CDR3 runs 17 residues. Germline CDR1 and CDR2: KGHSH and LQKENI. CDR3 in amino acids: CASSPQPPGQGADTQYF. DNA of the CDR3: TGTGCCAGCTCTCCACAACCACCGGGACAGGGTGCAGATACGCAGTATTTT.

The CDR3 sequence is CASSRTVNYGYTF. The CDR3 DNA sequence: TGTGCCAGCAGCCGGACAGTTAACTATGGCTACACCTTC. The rearrangement links TRBV12-3 or TRBV12-4 to TRBJ1-2; a weak D match, TRBD1 (6 bases). This CDR3 has 13 amino acids. Deletions cut 6 bases from V and 1 base from J, with 9 bases between.

There are a few counts of this clone. The J gene is TRBJ1-1, the V gene TRBV5-5; TRBD1 might be the D (5 bases). V dropped 5 bases and J dropped 3 bases, with 20 bases sitting between them. The CDR3 has 16 amino acids. Germline V gene data show CDR1 as SGHKS and CDR2 as YYEKEE (reference sequence). The CDR3 is CASRGRVAAGDTEAFF. CDR3 nucleotide sequence: TGTGCCAGCAGAGGCCGGGTGGCTGCGGGGGACACTGAAGCTTTCTTT.

V usage is TRBV19 and J usage is TRBJ1-5; possibly TRBD1 for D (6 bases). Germline CDR1 is LNHDA and CDR2 is SQIVND (reference sequence). Trimming removed 9 bases from V and 9 bases from J, with 27 bases in between. This CDR3 has 16 amino acids. In nucleotides, the CDR3 is TGTGCCAGCCTTCTCTCTCACAGGGCGGAGGTTGGGCCCCAGCATTTT. Translated, it gives CASLLSHRAEVGPQHF.